This T cell receptor beta chain was found in a study of T cells after yellow fever vaccination. Study overall: Fractions of low cell number were prepared using SMART-Seq v4 Ultra Low Input.

The study's findings and limits: Overall, a small share of clonotypes was seen in both CD4 and CD8 compartments. Bulk-population clonotypes that are abundant could appear as contaminants in FACS-sorted repertoires.

In its sample, this clonotype was seen many times. The antigen is not known. Losses at the gene ends were 5 bases for V and 6 bases for J; bases not matched to a gene: 3. CDR1 is SEHNR and CDR2 is FQNEAQ in the germline V gene (reference sequence). The CDR3 has 13 amino acids. 5'RACE template switching produced TCR cDNA carrying a universal primer site and UMIs. One entry per CDR3 protein results from TCRdb running MiXCR on the 5' RACE reads. The sample gives roughly 74,000 distinct CDR3 sequences, roughly 6.9% of which show up once; around a third is in the top ten. This sequence was found in a man aged 18 to 30 who received the YFV17D yellow fever vaccine. The chain couples TRBV7-9 to TRBJ2-1, with TRBD1 identical over 8 bases. The sample in question was CD8+ T cells sorted from PBMCs, obtained more than 4 days after the first yellow fever vaccination. In nucleotides, the CDR3 is TGTGCCAGCAGCCAGGGGGCTCTCAATGAGCAGTTCTTC. It codes for CASSQGALNEQFF.